Shown below are 27 T cell receptor beta chains from a single sample sequenced in a study of T cells in Graves' hyperthyroidism and ophthalmopathy. The source material, RNA transcripts, was used to amplify TCR beta CDR3 regions. First-round RT-PCR targeting the TCR CDR3 was performed with the HTBI primer set. TCRdb analysed the multiplex PCR reads with MiXCR anew, one entry per CDR3 protein. Of approximately 300,000 distinct CDR3 sequences listed, over 15% are singletons. The sequenced sample was blood. Receptor source: a woman in her sixties with Graves' ophthalmopathy.

This clonotype was seen at least ten times. Compared with germline, one end of the junction differs, possibly owing to a read error. In nucleotides, the CDR3 is TGTGCCAGCAGCCTAGGATGGAATCAAGAGACCCAGTACTTC. Its translation: CASSLGWNQETQYF. This chain joins TRBV13 and TRBJ2-5; D gene ambiguous. This CDR3 is built from 14 residues. Germline CDR1 PRHDT, CDR2 FYEKMQ (reference sequence).

This clonotype was seen a handful of times. This rearrangement joins TRBV29-1 to TRBJ2-7, with D maybe TRBD1 (6 bases). The germline V gene encodes CDR1 SQVTM and CDR2 ANQGSEA. The CDR3 runs to 12 residues. The V end lost 7 bases, the J end lost 4 bases, and 14 bases lay between the germline ends. The CDR3: CSAGGTRYEQYF. In nucleotides, the CDR3 is TGCAGCGCTGGGGGCACTAGGTACGAGCAGTACTTC.

This clonotype was counted at least ten times. CDR3: CASSFSRPGLRDTQYF. In DNA form, the CDR3 reads TGTGCCAGCAGTTTCTCAAGACCGGGGCTTAGAGATACGCAGTATTTT. The gene calls are TRBV28 and TRBJ2-3, with D possibly being TRBD1 or TRBD2 (5 bases each). V lost 3 bases, J lost 5 bases, and 18 bases lay in between. Germline-derived CDR1 and CDR2 are MDHEN and SYDVKM. The CDR3 spans 16 residues.

This clonotype was picked up a small number of times. The rearrangement links TRBV9 to TRBJ1-5, with a possible D match to TRBD1 (6 bases). From germline, CDR1 is SGDLS and CDR2 YYNGEE. V was cut by 4 bases and J by 4 bases, with 12 bases left in between. The CDR3 extends over 14 amino acids. The DNA of the CDR3 is TGTGCCAGCAGCCGGGATCAGGGGAATCAGCCCCAGCATTTT. This sequence encodes CASSRDQGNQPQHF.

The sample holds a few counts of this clonotype. V is TRBV30 and J is TRBJ2-2; TRBD1 agrees at 8 bases. The CDR3 runs to 15 residues. CDR1 is GTSNPN and CDR2 is SVGIG in the germline V gene (reference sequence). V lost 5 bases to trimming and J lost 8 bases; unmatched junction nucleotides: 13. CDR3 DNA sequence: TGTGCCTGGGGGCTCCGGACAGGGTGGAGTGGGGAGCTGTTTTTT. It yields the protein CAWGLRTGWSGELFF. Combining the CDR3 with reference TRBV30 and TRBJ2-2 gives the whole variable domain SQTIHQWPATLVQPVGSPLSLECTVEGTSNPNLYWYRQAAGRGLQLLFYSVGIGQISSEVPQNLSASRPQDRQFILSSKKLLLSDSGFYLCAWGLRTGWSGELFFGEGSRLTVL.

This clonotype was found a few times. J is TRBJ2-3 and V is TRBV9; the D gene could be TRBD1 or TRBD2 (7 bases each). Trimming stripped 3 bases from V and 6 bases from J, with 23 bases between. The CDR3 runs 17 residues. Germline CDR1 SGDLS, CDR2 YYNGEE. The CDR3 sequence: CASSAGGWASGPDTQYF. DNA for the CDR3: TGTGCCAGCAGCGCAGGGGGGTGGGCTAGCGGACCCGATACGCAGTATTTT.

There are a few counts of this clonotype. V usage is TRBV5-1 and J usage is TRBJ2-7, with D possibly TRBD2 on 6 matching bases. The CDR3 is made up of 15 amino acids. The V end lost 3 bases, the J end lost 6 bases, and 19 bases lay between the germline ends. The germline V gene encodes CDR1 SGHRS and CDR2 YFSETQ. CDR3 DNA sequence: TGCGCCAGCAGCTCAGGAGGGGCAGGGCAGGGCGAGCAGTACTTC. Translation gives CASSSGGAGQGEQYF.

V and J are TRBV4-3 and TRBJ2-1, with D unclear. The germline V and J ends were trimmed by 0 bases and 4 bases, with 10 bases remaining between them. This CDR3 is 15 amino acids long. Germline values: CDR1 LGHNA, CDR2 YSLEER. CDR3 coding DNA: TGCGCCAGCAGCCAAGATTTCTACAGTTACAATGAGCAGTTCTTC. As protein: CASSQDFYSYNEQFF.

J is TRBJ2-2 and V is TRBV4-2, with a tentative D call TRBD2 (6 bases). Germline CDR1 and CDR2: LGHNA and YNFKEQ. Trimming removed 4 bases at V and 0 bases at J, with 9 bases between. The CDR3 has 15 residues. The CDR3 loop is CASSPAGANTGELFF. The DNA of the CDR3 is TGTGCCAGCAGCCCAGCGGGTGCGAACACCGGGGAGCTGTTTTTT.

Many counts were recorded for this clonotype. The J gene is TRBJ2-2, the V gene TRBV5-1; D perhaps matches TRBD2 (7 bases). CDR1 and CDR2 (germline): SGHRS, YFSETQ. The V and J ends lost 4 bases and 6 bases respectively, with 16 bases between them. The CDR3 consists of 15 residues. The CDR3 region has the DNA TGCGCCAGCAGCCGGGCGGGGGCCCTCGCCGGGGAGCTGTTTTTT. It is translated as CASSRAGALAGELFF.

This clonotype was observed at least ten times. The CDR3 loop reads CSARPALAGVGNEQYF. As DNA, the CDR3 is TGCAGTGCTAGACCGGCTCTAGCGGGGGTGGGGAACGAGCAGTACTTC. This chain uses TRBV20-1 with TRBJ2-7; 10 bases fit TRBD2. V was clipped by 2 bases and J by 5 bases; unmatched bases: 12. Germline CDR1 is DFQATT and CDR2 is SNEGSKA (reference sequence). The CDR3 loop spans 16 amino acids.

This clonotype was counted many times. The chain carries TRBV5-1 and TRBJ2-7; TRBD1 or TRBD2 may be the D gene (5 bases each). The length of the CDR3 is 14 residues. In germline, CDR1 is SGHRS, CDR2 YFSETQ. Trimming took off 0 bases at V and 3 bases at J, with 10 bases between the two ends. CDR3: CASSLGDGLYEQYF. In DNA, the CDR3 is TGCGCCAGCAGCTTGGGGGACGGACTCTACGAGCAGTACTTC.

This chain uses TRBV20-1 with TRBJ2-2; no definite D call. The CDR3 spans 14 residues. The germline V gene encodes CDR1 DFQATT and CDR2 SNEGSKA (reference sequence). V lost 1 base and J 0 bases, leaving 6 bases between the germline ends. DNA for the CDR3: TGCAGTGCTAGAGGACCGTCGAACACCGGGGAGCTGTTTTTT. Protein product: CSARGPSNTGELFF.

This clonotype was detected ten times or more. V gene TRBV6-2 or TRBV6-3 combines with J gene TRBJ2-1, with 8 bases aligning to TRBD2. The CDR3 has 19 residues. The V gene end was trimmed by 0 bases and the J gene end by 2 bases; junction bases not matched to a gene: 12. Germline-derived CDR1 and CDR2 are MNHEY and SVGEGT. CDR3 DNA sequence: TGTGCCAGCAGTTACTCTCTAGCGGGCCCCCGGCGAACCTACAATGAGCAGTTCTTC. Encoded protein: CASSYSLAGPRRTYNEQFF.

The chain has TRBV11-3 and TRBJ2-1, with 9 bases identical to TRBD2. The CDR3 has 15 residues. Germline V gives CDR1 SGHNT, CDR2 YENEEA. V lost 5 bases to trimming and J lost 6 bases; unmatched junction nucleotides: 8. The CDR3 DNA is TGTGCCAGCAGCCTACGGGGGCGGGAGGGCAATGAGCAGTTCTTC. Amino acid sequence: CASSLRGREGNEQFF.

The sample holds many counts of this clonotype. This sequence joins TRBV27 and TRBJ1-1; the match to TRBD1 covers 7 bases. This CDR3 has 15 amino acids. The germline gives CDR1 MNHEY, CDR2 SMNVEV (reference sequence). With 7 bases clipped from V and 1 base from J, the junction kept 9 bases outside the gene matches. CDR3 DNA sequence: TGTGCCAGCAAACAAAGGGACAGCCAGAACACTGAAGCTTTCTTT. Amino acids: CASKQRDSQNTEAFF.

V and J are TRBV5-1 and TRBJ2-3; D is possibly TRBD1 (5 bases). V lost 0 bases to trimming and J lost 4 bases, with 9 bases between them. Germline V gene lookup returns CDR1 SGHRS and CDR2 YFSETQ. CDR3 size: 14 residues. CDR3 DNA: TGCGCCAGCAGCTTGGCAACAGGCGCAGATACGCAGTATTTT. Its translation is CASSLATGADTQYF.

With regard to this clonotype: One base away lies a much larger clone, so this may be a sequencing read error. The chain joins TRBV28 to TRBJ1-1; tentatively, D is TRBD1 (6 bases). Germline V lookup: CDR1 MDHEN, CDR2 SYDVKM. This CDR3 comprises 15 residues. CDR3 sequence: CASRFGGPGWAEAFF. In DNA, the CDR3 is TGTGCCAGCCGTTTTGGGGGCCCAGGCTGGGCTGAAGCTTTCTTT.

Comment on this clonotype: At one boundary the junction diverges from the germline segment, which might be a read error. CDR3 nucleotide sequence: TGTGCCAGCCCACCTCCAGGGTTGAATGAGCAGTTCTTC. Protein product: CASPPPGLNEQFF. The chain carries TRBV18 and TRBJ2-1; D might be TRBD1 (5 bases). Germline lookup yields CDR1 KGHSH and CDR2 LQKENI. The CDR3 consists of 13 residues.

This clonotype was detected ten times or more. The chain carries TRBV4-1 and TRBJ1-2, with unresolved D. Trimming removed 2 bases at V and 3 bases at J, with 10 bases between. Germline V gene sequence: CDR1 MGHRA, CDR2 YSYEKL. The CDR3 length is 14 residues. The CDR3 nucleotides read TGCGCCAGCAGCCAACAGGCGGACTACTATGGCTACACCTTC. This sequence encodes CASSQQADYYGYTF.

This clonotype was picked up many times. V and J are TRBV29-1 and TRBJ2-5; 8 bases are shared with TRBD2. Germline V gene lookup returns CDR1 SQVTM and CDR2 ANQGSEA. With V trimmed by 3 bases and J by 5 bases, 5 bases remained unmatched. CDR3 length equals 13 residues. The CDR3 coding sequence is TGCAGCGTTGATCGGGGGGGCCAGGAGACCCAGTACTTC. Translated, it gives CSVDRGGQETQYF.

Points on this clonotype: Its ends do not fully match the called genes, so a read error is possible. The V gene is TRBV7-2, the J gene TRBJ1-5; tentative D call: TRBD1 (6 bases). The CDR3 length is 15 residues. From germline, CDR1 is SGHTA and CDR2 FQGNSA. CDR3 in DNA: TGCGCCAGCAGCCAAGAATACAGGGGCAATCAGCCCCAGCATTTT. It codes for CASSQEYRGNQPQHF.

In this sample, this clonotype turned up many times. The gene calls are TRBV5-1 and TRBJ2-3; 7 nucleotides agree with TRBD2. This CDR3 is 16 amino acids long. Germline V gene lookup returns CDR1 SGHRS and CDR2 YFSETQ. J was trimmed by 1 base and V by 5 bases; bases with no gene match: 10. CDR3 region: CASSYGGGPGTDTQYF. CDR3 coding DNA: TGCGCCAGCAGTTACGGGGGAGGGCCCGGCACAGATACGCAGTATTTT.

The sample holds many counts of this clonotype. The chain recombines TRBV29-1 with TRBJ2-5; the match to TRBD2 covers 9 bases. Trimming removed 4 bases from V and 5 bases from J; junction bases left unmatched: 11. CDR1 and CDR2 (germline): SQVTM, ANQGSEA. This CDR3 region has 15 residues. CDR3 sequence reads: CSVAILAGIRETQYF. As DNA, the CDR3 is TGCAGCGTTGCGATCCTAGCGGGGATAAGGGAGACCCAGTACTTC.

The table lists this clonotype with a few counts. This sequence joins TRBV6-5 and TRBJ1-5; 8 bases are shared with TRBD1. After removal of 2 bases from V and 7 bases from J, the junction contained 4 bases not matched to a gene. From germline, CDR1 is MNHEY and CDR2 SVGAGI. The CDR3 length is 14 residues. The DNA for the CDR3 is TGTGCCAGCAGTTACCAGGGGGCGCAGCAGCCCCAGCATTTT. This gives the protein CASSYQGAQQPQHF.

This chain links TRBV5-6 with TRBJ1-1; weak D call: TRBD1 (5 bases). This CDR3 has 14 amino acids. V lost 3 bases, J lost 5 bases, and 14 bases lay in between. The germline V gene encodes CDR1 SGHDT and CDR2 YYEEEE. CDR3 coding DNA: TGTGCCAGCAGCTCGAGGGGACGGTGGACTGAAGCTTTCTTT. As protein: CASSSRGRWTEAFF. Full variable domain (rest looked up from reference TRBV5-6 and TRBJ1-1): DAGVTQSPTHLIKTRGQQVTLRCSPKSGHDTVSWYQQALGQGPQFIFQYYEEEERQRGNFPDRFSGHQFPNYSSELNVNALLLGDSALYLCASSSRGRWTEAFFGQGTRLTVV.

In nucleotides, the CDR3 is TGTGCCAGTAGTCGGAGGCAGAGCAGTTCACCCCTCCACTTT. This gives the protein CASSRRQSSSPLHF. This chain connects TRBV19 to TRBJ1-6; no definite D call. Trimming left V 5 bases short and J 9 bases short, with 14 bases between. Looked up from germline, CDR1 is LNHDA and CDR2 is SQIVND (reference sequence). The CDR3 totals 14 residues.